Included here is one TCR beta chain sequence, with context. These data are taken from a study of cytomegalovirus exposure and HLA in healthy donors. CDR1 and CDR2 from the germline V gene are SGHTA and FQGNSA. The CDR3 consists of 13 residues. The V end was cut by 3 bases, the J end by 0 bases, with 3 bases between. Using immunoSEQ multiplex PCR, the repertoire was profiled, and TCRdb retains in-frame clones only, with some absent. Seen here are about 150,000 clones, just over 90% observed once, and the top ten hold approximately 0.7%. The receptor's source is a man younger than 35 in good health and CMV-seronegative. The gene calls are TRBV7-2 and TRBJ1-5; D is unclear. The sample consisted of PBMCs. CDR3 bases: TGTGCCAGCAGCTTCGGTAGCAATCAGCCCCAGCATTTT. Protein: CASSFGSNQPQHF.